This passage covers 8 T cell receptor beta chains from one sample sequenced in a study of control samples from healthy donors and cancer patients. Sequencing used immunoSEQ multiplex PCR; TCRdb keeps in-frame clones, though not all of them. The top ten clones hold about 12% of a sample with tens of thousands of clones, roughly 91% of them seen once. The sample was PBMCs. These TCRs come from a man aged 50 to 60 with lung cancer.

This clone showed up just once. This rearrangement joins TRBV5-1 to TRBJ2-3; D assignment may be TRBD1 or TRBD2 (5 bases each). Germline-derived CDR1 and CDR2 are SGHRS and YFSETQ. The CDR3 is 15 residues long. V was trimmed by 6 bases and J by 2 bases, leaving 16 bases between them. The CDR3 here is CASNKEEGSTDTQYF. The CDR3 DNA is TGCGCCAGCAATAAAGAAGAGGGGTCCACAGATACGCAGTATTTT.

V is TRBV30 and J is TRBJ1-5; no definite D call. In germline, CDR1 is GTSNPN, CDR2 SVGIG (reference sequence). The CDR3 is made up of 14 amino acids. Between the trimmed V and J ends, which lost 4 bases and 4 bases, there was a span of 14 bases. The CDR3 protein is CAWKGVSGNQPQHF. As DNA, the CDR3 is TGTGCCTGGAAAGGAGTTTCGGGGAATCAGCCCCAGCATTTT.

The genes are TRBV29-1 and TRBJ1-1; no definite D call. The germline V gene has CDR1 SQVTM and CDR2 ANQGSEA. This CDR3 comprises 14 residues. The V and J ends lost 4 bases and 0 bases respectively, with 12 bases between them. In DNA form, the CDR3 reads TGCAGCGTTGGTCCAGTTTCTATGAACACTGAAGCTTTCTTT. It specifies CSVGPVSMNTEAFF.

The chain couples TRBV9 to TRBJ2-7; 12 bases fit TRBD1. Looked up from germline, CDR1 is SGDLS and CDR2 is YYNGEE. V was clipped by 4 bases and J by 6 bases; unmatched bases: 14. The CDR3 spans 17 residues. The CDR3 region is CASSSNPGQGAEFEQYF. CDR3 nucleotides: TGTGCCAGCAGCTCAAATCCGGGACAGGGGGCCGAATTCGAGCAGTACTTC.

The genes are TRBV3-1 (or the pseudogene TRBV3-2) and TRBJ2-1, with TRBD1 identical over 9 bases. V lost 4 bases and J lost 9; bases outside the gene matches: 13. The CDR3 totals 16 residues. The germline V gene encodes CDR1 LGHDT and CDR2 YNNKEL (reference sequence). CDR3 in DNA: TGTGCCAGCAGCCCTACAGGCGGGACAGGGAATATTGAGCAGTTCTTC. Translated, it gives CASSPTGGTGNIEQFF.

The rearrangement uses TRBV10-3 and TRBJ1-5; D may be TRBD1 (6 bases). The CDR3 spans 15 residues. Germline loops: CDR1 ENHRY, CDR2 SYGVKD. The germline V and J ends were trimmed by 5 bases and 0 bases, with 11 bases remaining between them. The CDR3 loop is CAISPNRVSNQPQHF. The CDR3 nucleotides are TGTGCCATCAGTCCGAACAGGGTTAGCAATCAGCCCCAGCATTTT.

V is TRBV19 and J is TRBJ1-1, with 7 bases aligning to TRBD1. Germline CDR1 is LNHDA and CDR2 is SQIVND (reference sequence). With 4 bases clipped from V and 1 base from J, the junction kept 6 bases outside the gene matches. The CDR3 extends over 15 amino acids. In DNA form, the CDR3 reads TGTGCCAGTAGTACAGGGACAGAAGCGAACACTGAAGCTTTCTTT. It translates to CASSTGTEANTEAFF.

The chain joins TRBV29-1 to TRBJ2-7; the D gene is possibly TRBD1 (5 bases). The germline V gene encodes CDR1 SQVTM and CDR2 ANQGSEA. Between the trimmed V and J ends, which lost 5 bases and 3 bases, there was a span of 11 bases. The CDR3 totals 12 residues. DNA for the CDR3: TGCAGCGTTTCAACAGGAGTCTACGAGCAGTACTTC. Translated: CSVSTGVYEQYF.